This T cell receptor beta chain was identified in a study of blood T cell repertoires in COVID-19. As for the study in general: Whether acute or convalescent, the COVID-19 samples came from the United States, Italy and Spain. From T cells, B-cell-depleted T cells, or PBMCs came the material, which was cDNA or gDNA.

Those enrolled in Seattle joined during active infection and were followed longitudinally afterward. Original processing methods: Amplifying reference gene primers gave estimates of nucleated cell counts. The protocol was immunoSEQ multiplex PCR, while the TCRdb copy is restricted to in-frame clones and leaves out a portion. The DNA gave D and trimming, while V, J and clone size come from that table. The sample has 450,000 or so clones, 70% to 90% seen once. V shed 4 bases and J 4 bases; nucleotides not matched to a gene: 8. The CDR3 consists of 15 residues. The V gene's germline CDR1 is MGHDK and CDR2 SYGVNS.

The sample taken for sequencing was peripheral blood. The gene calls are TRBV25-1 and TRBJ2-3, with 7 bases identical to TRBD1. The clonotype was recovered from a woman in her forties with COVID-19, enrolled during active disease. The CDR3 region is CASSGNYRGADTQYF. The DNA for the CDR3 is TGTGCCAGCAGTGGAAACTACAGGGGCGCAGATACGCAGTATTTT.